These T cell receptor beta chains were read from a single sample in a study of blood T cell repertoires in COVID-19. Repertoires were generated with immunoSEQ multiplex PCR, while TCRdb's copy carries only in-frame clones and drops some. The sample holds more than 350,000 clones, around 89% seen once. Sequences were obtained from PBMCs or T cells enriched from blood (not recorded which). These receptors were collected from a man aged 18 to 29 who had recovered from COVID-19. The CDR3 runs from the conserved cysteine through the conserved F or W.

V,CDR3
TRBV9,CASSPGTVRNSPLHF
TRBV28,CASSLNSGRASEQYF
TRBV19,CASSIYVGSYYGYTF
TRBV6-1,CASSEARGHYQPQHF
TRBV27,CASSFHSGRARSDTQYF
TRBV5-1,CASSLGVTSGRGLNEQFF
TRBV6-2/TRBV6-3,CASSYGGVGELFF
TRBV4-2,CASSQTGGTYEQYF
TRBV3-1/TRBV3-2,CASGGQGLADTQYF
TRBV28,CASSLREYEQYF
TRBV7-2,CASSLVGGDGYTF
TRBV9,CASSVASGRADTQYF
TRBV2,CASSGLSRQGLDTQYF
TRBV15,CATSAGSGSEQFF
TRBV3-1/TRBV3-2,CASSPLGGRDTEAFF
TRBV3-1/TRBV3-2,CASSQGQGAIYGYTF
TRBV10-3,CAISDRDSNQPQHF
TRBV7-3,CASGELAGGPGELFF
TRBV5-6,CASSFNRGPLHF
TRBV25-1,CASSAGRAGRTDTQYF
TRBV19,CASSVLYNEQFF
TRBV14,CASSQDFFGVYSYEQYF